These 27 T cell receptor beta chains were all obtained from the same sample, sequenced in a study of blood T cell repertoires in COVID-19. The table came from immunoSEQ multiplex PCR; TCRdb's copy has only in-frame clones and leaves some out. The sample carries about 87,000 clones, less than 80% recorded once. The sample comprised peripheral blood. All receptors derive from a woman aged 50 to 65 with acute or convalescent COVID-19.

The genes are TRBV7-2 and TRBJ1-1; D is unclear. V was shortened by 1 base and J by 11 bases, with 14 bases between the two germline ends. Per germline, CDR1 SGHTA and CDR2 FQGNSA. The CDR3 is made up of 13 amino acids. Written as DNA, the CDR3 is TGTGCCAGCAGCTTAGGGAGCACTCGGTGGGCTTTCTTT. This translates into CASSLGSTRWAFF.

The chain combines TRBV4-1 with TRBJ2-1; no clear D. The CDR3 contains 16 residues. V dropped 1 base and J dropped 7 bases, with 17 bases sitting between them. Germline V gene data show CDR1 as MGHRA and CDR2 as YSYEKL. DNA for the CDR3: TGCGCCAGCAGCCAAGGGGCGCCTTTCCCCGAGAATGAGCAGTTCTTC. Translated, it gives CASSQGAPFPENEQFF.

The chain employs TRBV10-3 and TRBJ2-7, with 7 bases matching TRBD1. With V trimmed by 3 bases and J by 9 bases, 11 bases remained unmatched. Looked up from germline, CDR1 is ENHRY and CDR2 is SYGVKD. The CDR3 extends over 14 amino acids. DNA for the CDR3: TGTGCCATCAGTGAAGACAGGGAGACCGTCGGGCAGTACTTC. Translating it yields CAISEDRETVGQYF.

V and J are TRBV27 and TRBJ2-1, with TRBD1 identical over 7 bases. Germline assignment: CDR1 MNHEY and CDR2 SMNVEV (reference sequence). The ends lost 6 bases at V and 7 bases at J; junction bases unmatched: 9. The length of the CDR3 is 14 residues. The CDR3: CASSQSGGRNEQFF. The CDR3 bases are TGTGCCAGCAGCCAGTCAGGGGGAAGGAATGAGCAGTTCTTC.

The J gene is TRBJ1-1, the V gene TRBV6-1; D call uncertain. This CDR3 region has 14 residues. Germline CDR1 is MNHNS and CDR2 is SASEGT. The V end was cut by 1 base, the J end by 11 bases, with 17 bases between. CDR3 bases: TGTGCCAGCAGTGAAGGAAGAGGGCGGAGGTCGGCTTTCTTT. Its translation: CASSEGRGRRSAFF.

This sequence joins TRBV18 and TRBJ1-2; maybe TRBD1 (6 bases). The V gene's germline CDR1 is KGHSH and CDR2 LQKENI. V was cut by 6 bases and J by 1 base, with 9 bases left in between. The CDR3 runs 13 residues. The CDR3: CASSMDSNYGYTF. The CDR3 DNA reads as TGTGCCAGCTCGATGGACAGTAACTATGGCTACACCTTC.

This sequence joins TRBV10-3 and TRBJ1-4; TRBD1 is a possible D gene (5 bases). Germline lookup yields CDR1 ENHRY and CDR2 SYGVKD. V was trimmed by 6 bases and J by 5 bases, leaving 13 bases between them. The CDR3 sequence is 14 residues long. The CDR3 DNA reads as TGTGCCATCAGGAAGGGAGGGGAGAATGAAAAACTGTTTTTT. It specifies CAIRKGGENEKLFF.

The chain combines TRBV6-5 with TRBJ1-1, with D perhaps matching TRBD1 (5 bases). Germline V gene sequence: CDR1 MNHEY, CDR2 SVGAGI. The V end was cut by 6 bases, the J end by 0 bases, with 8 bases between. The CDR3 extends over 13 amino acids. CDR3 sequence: CASRQVLNTEAFF. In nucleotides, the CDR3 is TGTGCCAGCAGACAGGTTCTGAACACTGAAGCTTTCTTT.

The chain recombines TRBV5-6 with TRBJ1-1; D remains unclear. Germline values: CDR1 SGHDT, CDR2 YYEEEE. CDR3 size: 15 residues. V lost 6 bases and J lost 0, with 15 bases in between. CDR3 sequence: CASTRLESLNTEAFF. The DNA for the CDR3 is TGTGCCAGCACCCGCTTAGAGAGCCTGAACACTGAAGCTTTCTTT.

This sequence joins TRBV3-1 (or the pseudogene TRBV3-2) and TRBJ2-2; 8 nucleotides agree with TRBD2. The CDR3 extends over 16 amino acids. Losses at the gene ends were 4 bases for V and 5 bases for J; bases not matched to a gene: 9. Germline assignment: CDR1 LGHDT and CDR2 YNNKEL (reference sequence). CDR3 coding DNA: TGTGCCAGCAGCCCAGACTGGGGCGGGGGGACCGGGGAGCTGTTTTTT. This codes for CASSPDWGGGTGELFF.

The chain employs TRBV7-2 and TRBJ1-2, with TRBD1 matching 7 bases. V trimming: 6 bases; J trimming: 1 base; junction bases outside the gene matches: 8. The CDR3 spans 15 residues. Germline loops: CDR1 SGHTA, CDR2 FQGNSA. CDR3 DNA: TGTGCCAGCAGTTTTCCGGGACAGAGTAACTATGGCTACACCTTC. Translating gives CASSFPGQSNYGYTF.

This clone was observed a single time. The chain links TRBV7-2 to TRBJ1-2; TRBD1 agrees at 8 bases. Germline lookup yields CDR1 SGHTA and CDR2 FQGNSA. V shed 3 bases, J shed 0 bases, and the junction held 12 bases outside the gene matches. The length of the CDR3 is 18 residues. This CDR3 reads CASSLGVDRGRANYGYTF. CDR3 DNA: TGTGCCAGCAGCTTGGGGGTAGACAGGGGAAGAGCTAACTATGGCTACACCTTC.

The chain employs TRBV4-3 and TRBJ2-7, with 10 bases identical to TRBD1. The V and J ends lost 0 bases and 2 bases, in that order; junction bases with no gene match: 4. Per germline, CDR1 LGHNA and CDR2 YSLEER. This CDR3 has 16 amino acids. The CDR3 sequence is CASSQDWTGGAYEQYF. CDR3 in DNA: TGCGCCAGCAGCCAAGATTGGACAGGGGGAGCCTACGAGCAGTACTTC.

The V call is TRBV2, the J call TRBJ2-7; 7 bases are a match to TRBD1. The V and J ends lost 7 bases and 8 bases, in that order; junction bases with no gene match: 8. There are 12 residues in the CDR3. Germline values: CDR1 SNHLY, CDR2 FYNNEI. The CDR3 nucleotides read TGTGCCAGCATAAACTTGGACAGGCAGCAGTACTTC. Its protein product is CASINLDRQQYF.

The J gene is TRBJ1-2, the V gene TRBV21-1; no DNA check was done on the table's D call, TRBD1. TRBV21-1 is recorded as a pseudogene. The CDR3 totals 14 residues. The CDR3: CARPRTSPRYGYTF. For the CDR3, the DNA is TGTGCCAGGCCCCGGACATCTCCGCGATATGGCTACACCTTC.

CDR3 DNA: TGTGCCAGCAGCTTAGGAAGGACAGGCAACTACGAGCAGTACTTC. It yields the protein CASSLGRTGNYEQYF. J is TRBJ2-7 and V is TRBV11-2; 7 bases match TRBD1. This CDR3 comprises 15 residues. CDR1 and CDR2 from the germline V gene are SGHAT and FQNNGV. V dropped 1 base and J dropped 3; count of bases not matched to a gene: 6. Full variable domain (missing parts from reference TRBV11-2 and TRBJ2-7): EAGVAQSPRYKIIEKRQSVAFWCNPISGHATLYWYQQILGQGPKLLIQFQNNGVVDDSQLPKDRFSAERLKGVDSTLKIQPAKLEDSAVYLCASSLGRTGNYEQYFGPGTRLTVT.

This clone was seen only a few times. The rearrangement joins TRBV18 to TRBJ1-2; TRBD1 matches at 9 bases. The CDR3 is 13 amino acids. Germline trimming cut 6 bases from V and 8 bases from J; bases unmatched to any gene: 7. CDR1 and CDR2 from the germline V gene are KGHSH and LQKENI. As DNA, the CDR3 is TGTGCCAGCTCGCCCAACGGACAGGGGGGCTACACCTTC. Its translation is CASSPNGQGGYTF.

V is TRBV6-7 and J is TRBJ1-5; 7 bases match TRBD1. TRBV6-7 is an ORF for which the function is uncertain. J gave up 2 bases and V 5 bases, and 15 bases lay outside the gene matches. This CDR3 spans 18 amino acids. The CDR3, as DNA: TGTGCCAGCAGTGGGAGGACAGGACACACGGAGGGCAATCAGCCCCAGCATTTT. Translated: CASSGRTGHTEGNQPQHF.

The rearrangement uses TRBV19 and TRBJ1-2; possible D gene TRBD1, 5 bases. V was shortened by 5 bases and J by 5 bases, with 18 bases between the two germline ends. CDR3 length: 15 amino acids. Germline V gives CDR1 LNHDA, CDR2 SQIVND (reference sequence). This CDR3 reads CASSWRGRDPYGYTF. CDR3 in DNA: TGTGCCAGTAGTTGGCGGGGCAGGGACCCTTATGGCTACACCTTC.

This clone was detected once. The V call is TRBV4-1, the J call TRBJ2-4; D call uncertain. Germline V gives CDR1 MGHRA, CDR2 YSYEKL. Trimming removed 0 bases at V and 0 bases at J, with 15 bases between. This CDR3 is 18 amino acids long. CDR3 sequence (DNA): TGCGCCAGCAGCCAAGACTACGGTCCCCCGGGAGCCAAAAACATTCAGTACTTC. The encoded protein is CASSQDYGPPGAKNIQYF.

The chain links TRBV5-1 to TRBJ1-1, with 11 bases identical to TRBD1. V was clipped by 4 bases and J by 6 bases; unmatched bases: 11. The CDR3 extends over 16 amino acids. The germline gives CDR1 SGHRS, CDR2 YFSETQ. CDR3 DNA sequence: TGCGCCAGCAGCATTGGACAGGGGGCGTTAAACGCTGAAGCTTTCTTT. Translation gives CASSIGQGALNAEAFF.

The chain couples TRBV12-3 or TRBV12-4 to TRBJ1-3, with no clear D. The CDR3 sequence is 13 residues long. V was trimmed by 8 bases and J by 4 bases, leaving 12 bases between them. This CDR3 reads CASVVSRGNTIYF. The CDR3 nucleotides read TGTGCCAGCGTGGTCTCGCGGGGAAACACCATATATTTT.

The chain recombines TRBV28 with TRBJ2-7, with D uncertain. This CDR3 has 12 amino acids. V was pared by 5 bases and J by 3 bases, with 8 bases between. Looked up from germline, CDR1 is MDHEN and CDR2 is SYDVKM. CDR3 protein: CASSPPLYEQYF. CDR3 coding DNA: TGTGCCAGCAGTCCCCCCCTCTACGAGCAGTACTTC.

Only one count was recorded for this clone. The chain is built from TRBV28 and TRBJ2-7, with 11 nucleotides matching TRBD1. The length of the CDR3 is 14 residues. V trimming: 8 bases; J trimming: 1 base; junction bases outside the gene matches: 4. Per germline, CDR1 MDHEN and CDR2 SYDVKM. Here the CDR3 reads CASWGTGGSYEQYF. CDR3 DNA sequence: TGTGCCAGCTGGGGGACAGGGGGTTCCTACGAGCAGTACTTC.

The DNA for the CDR3 is TGTGCCAGCAGGGGACAGGGGGGAAACACCATATATTTT. It encodes CASRGQGGNTIYF. V gene TRBV7-2 combines with J gene TRBJ1-3; 10 positions match TRBD1. The CDR3 is 13 residues long. Germline V gene sequence: CDR1 SGHTA, CDR2 FQGNSA. The V and J ends lost 6 bases and 4 bases, in that order; junction bases with no gene match: 0.

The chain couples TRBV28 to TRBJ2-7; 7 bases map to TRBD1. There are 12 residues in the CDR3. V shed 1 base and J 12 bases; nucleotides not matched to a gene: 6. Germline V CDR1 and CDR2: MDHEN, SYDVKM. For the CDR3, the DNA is TGTGCCAGCAGTTTATTACAGGGGCACCCGTACTTC. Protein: CASSLLQGHPYF. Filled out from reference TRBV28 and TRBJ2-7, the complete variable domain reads DVKVTQSSRYLVKRTGEKVFLECVQDMDHENMFWYRQDPGLGLRLIYFSYDVKMKEKGDIPEGYSVSREKKERFSLILESASTNQTSMYLCASSLLQGHPYFGPGTRLTVT.

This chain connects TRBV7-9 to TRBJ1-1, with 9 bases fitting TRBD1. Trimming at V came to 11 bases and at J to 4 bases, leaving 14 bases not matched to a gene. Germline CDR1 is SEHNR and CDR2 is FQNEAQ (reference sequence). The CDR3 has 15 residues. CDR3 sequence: CAGTRDRDSSTEAFF. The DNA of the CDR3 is TGTGCCGGGACCCGGGACAGGGATTCGAGCACTGAAGCTTTCTTT.